These 28 T cell receptor beta chains came from one sample sequenced in a study of beta chain features in type 1 diabetes. Their antigen targets remain unknown. Study findings and constraints: TCRB CDR3s were moderately but significantly shorter in Type 1 diabetes patients in all four CD4+ subsets.

Every bit of the isolated RNA underwent reverse transcription, so sequencing read expressed TCRB transcripts. TCRdb's table, derived via immunoSEQ multiplex PCR, lists solely in-frame clones and lacks some. The sample lists 500,000 to 800,000 clones; approximately 13% were seen once. Input material: naive CD4+ T cells from blood. The receptors were gathered from a man younger than 45 with type 1 diabetes.

This clone has a handful of counts. This chain uses TRBV29-1 with TRBJ1-3; perhaps TRBD1 as D (6 bases). Germline CDR1 SQVTM, CDR2 ANQGSEA. The ends were cut back, 6 bases at V and 2 bases at J, with 17 bases in the middle. CDR3 length equals 15 residues. DNA for the CDR3: TGCAGCGTCGTCCTGGCCAGGGGTACTGGAAACACCATATATTTT. It yields the protein CSVVLARGTGNTIYF.

Written as DNA, the CDR3 is TGTGCCAGCAGCTTAGGGGTACAGGGTACGGGAGATACGCAGTATTTT. Its translation is CASSLGVQGTGDTQYF. This chain uses TRBV7-2 with TRBJ2-3, with a possible D match to TRBD1 (6 bases). CDR1 and CDR2 from the germline V gene are SGHTA and FQGNSA. With 1 base removed from V and 5 bases from J, the gap between germline ends came to 16 bases. This CDR3 comprises 16 residues. Looking up the rest from reference TRBV7-2 and TRBJ2-3 gives the full variable domain: GAGVSQSPSNKVTEKGKDVELRCDPISGHTALYWYRQSLGQGLEFLIYFQGNSAPDKSGLPSDRFSAERTGGSVSTLTIQRTQQEDSAVYLCASSLGVQGTGDTQYFGPGTRLTVL.

V gene TRBV15 combines with J gene TRBJ2-3; a weak D match, TRBD2 (7 bases). The CDR3 contains 15 residues. Germline CDR1 reads LNHNV; CDR2 reads YYDKDF (reference sequence). Trimming removed 5 bases at V and 4 bases at J, with 16 bases between. The CDR3 sequence: CATSPKGGYADTQYF. In DNA, the CDR3 is TGTGCCACCAGCCCCAAGGGGGGGTATGCAGATACGCAGTATTTT.

The chain carries TRBV4-2 and TRBJ2-1; maybe TRBD1 (6 bases). Germline V gene data show CDR1 as LGHNA and CDR2 as YNFKEQ. There are 16 residues in the CDR3. Trimming took 1 base from V and 4 from J, leaving 14 bases between them. This chain's CDR3 is CASSQAHPDRYNEQFF. CDR3 DNA: TGTGCCAGCAGCCAAGCCCACCCGGACAGATACAATGAGCAGTTCTTC.

The chain has TRBV7-2 and TRBJ2-2; TRBD1 is a possible D gene (6 bases). Trimming removed 6 bases at V and 3 bases at J, with 11 bases between. Germline CDR1 reads SGHTA; CDR2 reads FQGNSA. The CDR3 is made up of 14 amino acids. The CDR3 sequence: CASSVNRDTGELFF. CDR3 nucleotides: TGTGCCAGCAGTGTAAACAGGGACACCGGGGAGCTGTTTTTT.

This clone was observed a few times. This chain links TRBV5-4 with TRBJ2-5; the match to TRBD1 covers 7 bases. V lost 3 bases and J lost 4; bases outside the gene matches: 3. The CDR3 has 13 amino acids. Germline lookup yields CDR1 SGHNT and CDR2 YYREEE (reference sequence). The CDR3 region has the DNA TGTGCCAGCAGCTACAGGGGAGCAGAGACCCAGTACTTC. It specifies CASSYRGAETQYF.

The chain recombines TRBV23-1 with TRBJ2-7; tentative D call: TRBD2 (5 bases). TRBV23-1 is noted as an ORF with a role that remains uncertain. Trimming left V 8 bases short and J 5 bases short, with 28 bases between. The CDR3 has 17 residues. CDR3 DNA: TGCGCCAGCTCACCAGTGGCCGGGAATAGAGCTCAGGACGAGCAGTACTTC. Encoded protein: CASSPVAGNRAQDEQYF.

The chain employs TRBV11-2 and TRBJ2-7; 7 bases map to TRBD1. Germline CDR1 SGHAT, CDR2 FQNNGV. This CDR3 has 15 amino acids. The junction had 7 bases not matched to a gene; V was cut back by 5 bases and J by 0 bases. The CDR3 DNA reads as TGTGCCAGCAGCCGAAACGGGGACAGCTCCTACGAGCAGTACTTC. Translating gives CASSRNGDSSYEQYF.

This clone turned up a few times. The CDR3 DNA is TGTGCCAGTGGGAGGACAGGACAAGAGACCCAGTACTTC. This translates into CASGRTGQETQYF. J is TRBJ2-5 and V is TRBV19, with D possibly matching TRBD1 (7 bases). The length of the CDR3 is 13 residues. Deletions cut 8 bases from V and 2 bases from J, with 12 bases between. CDR1 LNHDA and CDR2 SQIVND come from the germline V gene (reference sequence).

This sequence joins TRBV28 and TRBJ2-1, with 10 bases fitting TRBD2. CDR1 is MDHEN and CDR2 is SYDVKM in the germline V gene. V dropped 4 bases and J dropped 5; count of bases not matched to a gene: 14. The CDR3 sequence is 18 residues long. The CDR3 here is CASSSLGELAGTNNEQFF. The CDR3 nucleotides are TGTGCCAGCAGTTCCCTTGGGGAACTAGCGGGGACGAACAATGAGCAGTTCTTC.

The genes are TRBV10-3 and TRBJ1-5; weak D call: TRBD1 (5 bases). The V gene's germline CDR1 is ENHRY and CDR2 SYGVKD. There are 11 residues in the CDR3. The V end was cut by 10 bases, the J end by 5 bases, with 9 bases between. This CDR3 is CATGGDQPQHF. CDR3 nucleotides: TGTGCCACCGGGGGGGATCAGCCCCAGCATTTT.

This clone has more than one count but fewer than ten. The chain employs TRBV13 and TRBJ1-2, with a tentative D call TRBD1 (5 bases). Germline V gene lookup returns CDR1 PRHDT and CDR2 FYEKMQ (reference sequence). V lost 7 bases to trimming and J lost 7 bases, with 10 bases between them. The length of the CDR3 is 11 residues. CDR3 sequence: CASTQASGYTF. The CDR3 nucleotides are TGTGCCAGCACACAGGCGAGTGGCTACACCTTC.

With respect to this clone: Other nucleotide sequences in the sample specify the same CDR3. The chain combines TRBV29-1 with TRBJ2-1, with D unclear. Germline assignment: CDR1 SQVTM and CDR2 ANQGSEA. Trimming took 6 bases from V and 0 from J, leaving 6 bases between them. This CDR3 is 12 amino acids long. DNA for the CDR3: TGCAGCGTGGAACGCTCCTACAATGAGCAGTTCTTC. Its protein is CSVERSYNEQFF.

This clone was counted only a few times. CDR3 sequence (DNA): TGTGCCAGTAGTATACAGGGCAGTCATACCTACGAGCAGTACTTC. Its translation is CASSIQGSHTYEQYF. This chain links TRBV19 with TRBJ2-7, with D perhaps TRBD1 (5 bases). The V and J ends lost 2 bases and 2 bases respectively, with 13 bases between them. In germline, CDR1 is LNHDA, CDR2 SQIVND (reference sequence). The CDR3 consists of 15 residues.

There are a few counts of this clone. The rearrangement joins TRBV7-3 to TRBJ2-1; the match to TRBD1 covers 7 bases. The CDR3 contains 13 residues. The V and J ends lost 5 bases and 5 bases, in that order; junction bases with no gene match: 3. From germline, CDR1 is SGHTA and CDR2 FQGTGA. CDR3 region: CASSRTGDNEQFF. The CDR3 DNA is TGTGCCAGCAGCCGTACAGGGGACAATGAGCAGTTCTTC.

This clone was observed a handful of times. The rearrangement uses TRBV6-1 and TRBJ2-1; 11 bases are shared with TRBD2. The germline V gene encodes CDR1 MNHNS and CDR2 SASEGT. The CDR3 consists of 13 residues. The junction had 8 bases not matched to a gene; V was cut back by 6 bases and J by 13 bases. CDR3 bases: TGTGCCAGCAGCGAGACTAGCGGGGTGGCTCAGTTCTTC. This gives the protein CASSETSGVAQFF.

This clone was seen a handful of times. The rearrangement links TRBV19 to TRBJ2-7; a weak D match, TRBD1 (6 bases). This CDR3 has 15 residues. The germline V gene has CDR1 LNHDA and CDR2 SQIVND (reference sequence). Trimming cost V 6 bases and J 1 base, with 16 bases left between them. The CDR3 DNA is TGTGCCAGTAGCAGATTCGGACAGAATTCCTACGAGCAGTACTTC. This gives the protein CASSRFGQNSYEQYF.

This clone was counted between two and nine times. This same CDR3 is encoded by further DNA sequences in the sample. J is TRBJ1-2 and V is TRBV19; 8 bases agree with TRBD1. This CDR3 comprises 14 residues. Trimming cost V 3 bases and J 5 bases; bases outside gene matches: 5. Germline V gene data show CDR1 as LNHDA and CDR2 as SQIVND (reference sequence). As DNA, the CDR3 is TGTGCCAGTAGTATTCAGGGGGCAAGGTATGGCTACACCTTC. It specifies CASSIQGARYGYTF.

The V call is TRBV29-1, the J call TRBJ1-2; possible D gene TRBD1, 6 bases. Looked up from germline, CDR1 is SQVTM and CDR2 is ANQGSEA. CDR3 size: 15 residues. Trimming shortened V by 3 bases and J by 1 base, and 15 bases separated the two germline ends. The CDR3 DNA sequence: TGCAGCGTTGAGCGCGTGGGCAGGGGTAACTATGGCTACACCTTC. Residues: CSVERVGRGNYGYTF.

This chain uses TRBV30 with TRBJ2-4; TRBD1 is a possible D gene (5 bases). With 0 bases removed from V and 8 bases from J, the gap between germline ends came to 17 bases. CDR3 length: 15 amino acids. Per the germline V gene, CDR1 is GTSNPN and CDR2 is SVGIG (reference sequence). DNA of the CDR3: TGTGCCTGGAGTGTACTCGACAGCGCAAGGGACATTCAGTACTTC. Translating gives CAWSVLDSARDIQYF.

This clone was detected only a few times. This rearrangement joins TRBV9 to TRBJ1-2, with 7 bases lining up with TRBD1. CDR3 length: 14 amino acids. Trimming took 3 bases from V and 3 from J; bases not matched to a gene: 5. Germline-derived CDR1 and CDR2 are SGDLS and YYNGEE. The CDR3 is CASSGSTGDYGYTF. The DNA of the CDR3 is TGTGCCAGCAGCGGCTCTACAGGGGACTATGGCTACACCTTC.

This clone was counted between two and nine times. This chain links TRBV5-1 with TRBJ2-1; a possible D gene is TRBD2 (6 bases). V lost 3 bases to trimming and J lost 4 bases, with 11 bases between them. CDR1 SGHRS and CDR2 YFSETQ come from the germline V gene. The CDR3 loop spans 14 amino acids. CDR3 loop: CASSSIGTYNEQFF. CDR3 in DNA: TGCGCCAGCAGCTCCATCGGGACTTACAATGAGCAGTTCTTC.

The chain uses TRBV29-1 and TRBJ1-1; D not certain. The CDR3 spans 11 residues. V was shortened by 6 bases and J by 7 bases, with 12 bases between the two germline ends. Germline-derived CDR1 and CDR2 are SQVTM and ANQGSEA. This CDR3 is CSVRSGSEAFF. DNA of the CDR3: TGCAGCGTCCGGAGTGGAAGTGAAGCTTTCTTT.

This clone has a handful of counts. The chain joins TRBV29-1 to TRBJ2-1, with 8 bases that match TRBD2. The CDR3 totals 15 residues. CDR1 is SQVTM and CDR2 is ANQGSEA in the germline V gene. The CDR3 here is CSVRSRGGSYNEQFF. CDR3 DNA: TGCAGTGTACGTTCTCGGGGGGGCTCCTACAATGAGCAGTTCTTC.

The chain has TRBV30 and TRBJ2-5, with D possibly being TRBD2 (5 bases). The CDR3 is 13 amino acids. Looked up from germline, CDR1 is GTSNPN and CDR2 is SVGIG (reference sequence). Trimming removed 3 bases from V and 5 bases from J, with 13 bases in between. The CDR3 loop reads CAWSPPRGETQYF. In nucleotides, the CDR3 is TGTGCCTGGAGCCCCCCCAGAGGGGAGACCCAGTACTTC.

This clone was seen more than once but under ten times. This rearrangement joins TRBV4-2 to TRBJ1-1; D not resolved. CDR3 length equals 14 residues. With 4 bases removed from V and 1 base from J, the gap between germline ends came to 10 bases. From germline, CDR1 is LGHNA and CDR2 YNFKEQ. The DNA of the CDR3 is TGTGCCAGCAGCCTGCAGACTGAGAACACTGAAGCTTTCTTT. It yields the protein CASSLQTENTEAFF.

The sample holds a few counts of this clone. As DNA, the CDR3 is TGCAGCGTGGGGGGCCTTAGCCAAGACATTCAGTACTTC. As protein: CSVGGLSQDIQYF. The rearrangement links TRBV29-1 to TRBJ2-4; TRBD1 or TRBD2 may be the D gene (6 bases each). The CDR3 covers 13 residues. The germline gives CDR1 SQVTM, CDR2 ANQGSEA. V was shortened by 6 bases and J by 8 bases, with 17 bases between the two germline ends.

This chain connects TRBV28 to TRBJ1-5; D call uncertain. This CDR3 comprises 13 residues. The germline V and J ends were trimmed by 9 bases and 1 base, with 10 bases remaining between them. CDR1 is MDHEN and CDR2 is SYDVKM in the germline V gene. The CDR3 here is CASIGRSNQPQHF. The CDR3 bases are TGTGCCAGTATTGGACGGAGCAATCAGCCCCAGCATTTT.